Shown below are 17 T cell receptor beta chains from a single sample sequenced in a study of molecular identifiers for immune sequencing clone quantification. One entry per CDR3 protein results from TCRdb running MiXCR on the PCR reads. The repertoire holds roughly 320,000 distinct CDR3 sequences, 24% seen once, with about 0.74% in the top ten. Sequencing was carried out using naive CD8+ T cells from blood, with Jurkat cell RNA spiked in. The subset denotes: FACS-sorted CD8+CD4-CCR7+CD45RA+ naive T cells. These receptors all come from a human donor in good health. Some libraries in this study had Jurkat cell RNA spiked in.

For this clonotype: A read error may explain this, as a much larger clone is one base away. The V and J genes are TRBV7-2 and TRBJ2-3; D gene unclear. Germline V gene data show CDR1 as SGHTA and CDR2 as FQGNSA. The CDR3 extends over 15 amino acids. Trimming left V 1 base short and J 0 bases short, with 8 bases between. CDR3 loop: CASSLGIFSTDTQYF. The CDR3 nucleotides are TGTGCCAGCAGCTTAGGAATATTTAGCACAGATACGCAGTATTTT.

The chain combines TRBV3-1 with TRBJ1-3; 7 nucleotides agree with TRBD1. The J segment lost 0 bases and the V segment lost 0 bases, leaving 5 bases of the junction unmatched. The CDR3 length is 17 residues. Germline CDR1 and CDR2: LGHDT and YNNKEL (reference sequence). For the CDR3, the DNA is TGTGCCAGCAGCCAAGATACAGGGGCTCTCTCTGGAAACACCATATATTTT. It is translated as CASSQDTGALSGNTIYF. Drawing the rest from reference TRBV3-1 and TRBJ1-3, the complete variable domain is DTAVSQTPKYLVTQMGNDKSIKCEQNLGHDTMYWYKQDSKKFLKIMFSYNNKELIINETVPNRFSPKSPDKAHLNLHINSLELGDSAVYFCASSQDTGALSGNTIYFGEGSWLTVV.

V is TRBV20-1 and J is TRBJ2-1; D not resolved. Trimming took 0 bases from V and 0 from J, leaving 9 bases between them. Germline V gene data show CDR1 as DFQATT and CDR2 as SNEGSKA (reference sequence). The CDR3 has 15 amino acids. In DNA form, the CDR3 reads TGCAGTGCTAGAGAGTTTGAAAGCTCCTACAATGAGCAGTTCTTC. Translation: CSAREFESSYNEQFF.

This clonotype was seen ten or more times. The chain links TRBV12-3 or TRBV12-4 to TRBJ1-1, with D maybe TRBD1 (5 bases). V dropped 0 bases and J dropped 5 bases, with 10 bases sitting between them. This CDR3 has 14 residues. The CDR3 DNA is TGTGCCAGCAGTTTAGCCGGGGGTCGGACTGAAGCTTTCTTT. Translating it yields CASSLAGGRTEAFF.

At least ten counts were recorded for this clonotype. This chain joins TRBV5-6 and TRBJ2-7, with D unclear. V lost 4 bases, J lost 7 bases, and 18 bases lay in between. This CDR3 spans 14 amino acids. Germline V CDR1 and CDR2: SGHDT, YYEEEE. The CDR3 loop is CASSRSPGWVEQYF. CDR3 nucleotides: TGTGCCAGCAGCCGGAGCCCAGGTTGGGTTGAGCAGTACTTC. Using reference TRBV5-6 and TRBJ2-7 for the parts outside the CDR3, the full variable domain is DAGVTQSPTHLIKTRGQQVTLRCSPKSGHDTVSWYQQALGQGPQFIFQYYEEEERQRGNFPDRFSGHQFPNYSSELNVNALLLGDSALYLCASSRSPGWVEQYFGPGTRLTVT.

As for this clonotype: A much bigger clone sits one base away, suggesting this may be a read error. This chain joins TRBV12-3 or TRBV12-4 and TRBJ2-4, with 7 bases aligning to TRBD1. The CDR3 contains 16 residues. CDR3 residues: CASSPGTEIAKNIQCF. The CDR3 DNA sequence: TGTGCCAGCAGTCCCGGGACAGAGATAGCCAAAAACATTCAGTGCTTC.

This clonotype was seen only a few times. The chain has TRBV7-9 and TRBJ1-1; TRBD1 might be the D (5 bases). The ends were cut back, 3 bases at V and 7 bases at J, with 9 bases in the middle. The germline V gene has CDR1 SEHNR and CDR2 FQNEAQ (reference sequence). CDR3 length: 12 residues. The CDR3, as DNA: TGTGCCAGCAGCTTCTCAAGGGGTGAAGCTTTCTTT. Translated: CASSFSRGEAFF.

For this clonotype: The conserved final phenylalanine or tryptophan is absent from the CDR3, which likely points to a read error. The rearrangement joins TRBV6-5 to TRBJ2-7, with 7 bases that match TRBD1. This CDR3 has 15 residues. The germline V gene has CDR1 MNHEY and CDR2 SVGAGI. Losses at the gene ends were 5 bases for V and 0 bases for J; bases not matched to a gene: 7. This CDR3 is CASSTHRDSSYEQYL. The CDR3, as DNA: TGTGCCAGCAGTACTCACCGGGACAGCTCCTACGAGCAGTACCTC.

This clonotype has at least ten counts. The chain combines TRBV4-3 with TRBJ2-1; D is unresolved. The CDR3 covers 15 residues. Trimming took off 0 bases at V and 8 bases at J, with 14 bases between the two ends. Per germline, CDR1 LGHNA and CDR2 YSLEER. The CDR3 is CASSQDWRPADEQFF. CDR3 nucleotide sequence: TGCGCCAGCAGCCAAGATTGGCGCCCGGCGGATGAGCAGTTCTTC.

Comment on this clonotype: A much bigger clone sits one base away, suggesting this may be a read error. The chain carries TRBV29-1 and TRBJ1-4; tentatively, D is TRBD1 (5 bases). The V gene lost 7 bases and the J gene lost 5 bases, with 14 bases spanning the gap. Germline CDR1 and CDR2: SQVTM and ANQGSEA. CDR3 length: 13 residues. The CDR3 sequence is CSGRDFGNEKLFF. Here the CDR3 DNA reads TGCAGCGGAAGGGACTTCGGGAATGAAAAACTGTTTTTT.

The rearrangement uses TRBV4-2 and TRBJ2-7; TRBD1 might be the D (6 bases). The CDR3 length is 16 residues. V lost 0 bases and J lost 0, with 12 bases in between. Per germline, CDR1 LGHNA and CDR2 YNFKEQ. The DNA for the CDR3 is TGTGCCAGCAGCCAAGAACGAGGGACAACCTCCTACGAGCAGTACTTC. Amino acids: CASSQERGTTSYEQYF.

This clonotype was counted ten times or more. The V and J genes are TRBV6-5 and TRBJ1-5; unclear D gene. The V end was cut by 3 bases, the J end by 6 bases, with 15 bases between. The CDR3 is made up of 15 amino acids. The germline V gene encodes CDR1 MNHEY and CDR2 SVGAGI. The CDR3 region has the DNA TGTGCCAGCAGTTATTCAGGTTTGGGTATTCAGCCCCAGCATTTT. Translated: CASSYSGLGIQPQHF.

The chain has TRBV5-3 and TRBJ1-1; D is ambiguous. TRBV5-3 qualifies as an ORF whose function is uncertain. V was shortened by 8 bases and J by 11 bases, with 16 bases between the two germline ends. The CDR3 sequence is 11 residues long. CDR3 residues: CASSLTTLAFF. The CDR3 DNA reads TGTGCCAGCAGCCTTACCACCTTGGCTTTCTTT.

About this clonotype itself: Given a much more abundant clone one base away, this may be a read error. CDR3 residues: CSVGGGGFSTDTQYF. CDR3 DNA: TGCAGCGTTGGCGGTGGGGGGTTCAGCACAGATACGCAGTATTTT. The gene calls are TRBV29-1 and TRBJ2-3, with D maybe TRBD2 (6 bases). CDR3 length equals 15 residues. The V gene's germline CDR1 is SQVTM and CDR2 ANQGSEA. V lost 4 bases to trimming and J lost 0 bases, with 14 bases between them.

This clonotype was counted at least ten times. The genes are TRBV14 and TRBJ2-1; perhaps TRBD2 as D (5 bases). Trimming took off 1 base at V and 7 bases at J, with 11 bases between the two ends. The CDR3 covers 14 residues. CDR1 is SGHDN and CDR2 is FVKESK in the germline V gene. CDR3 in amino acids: CASSQGPRGNEQFF. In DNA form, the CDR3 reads TGTGCCAGCAGCCAAGGCCCCCGGGGAAATGAGCAGTTCTTC.

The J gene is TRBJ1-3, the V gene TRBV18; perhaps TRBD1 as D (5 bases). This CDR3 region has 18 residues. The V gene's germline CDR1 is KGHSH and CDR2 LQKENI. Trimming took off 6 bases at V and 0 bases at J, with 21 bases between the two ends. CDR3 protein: CASSLTQTAGFSGNTIYF. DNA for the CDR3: TGTGCCAGCTCGCTTACCCAGACAGCGGGTTTCTCTGGAAACACCATATATTTT.

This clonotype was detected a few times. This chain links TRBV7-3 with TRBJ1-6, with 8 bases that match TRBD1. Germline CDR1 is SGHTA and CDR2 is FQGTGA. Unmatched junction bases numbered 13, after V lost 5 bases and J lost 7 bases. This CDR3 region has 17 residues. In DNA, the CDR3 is TGTGCCAGCAGCCCGCTAGGGATGACAGGGGTCAATTCACCCCTCCACTTT. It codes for CASSPLGMTGVNSPLHF. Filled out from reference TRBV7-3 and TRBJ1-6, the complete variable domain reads GAGVSQTPSNKVTEKGKYVELRCDPISGHTALYWYRQSLGQGPEFLIYFQGTGAADDSGLPNDRFFAVRPEGSVSTLKIQRTERGDSAVYLCASSPLGMTGVNSPLHFGNGTRLTVT.